This T cell receptor (beta chain) is drawn from a study of CD8+ T cells in alopecia areata. Study information: Those receiving the skin were approximately 7-11-week-old female C3H/HeJ mice, whose grafts came from approximately 6-12-month-old C3H/HeJ donors with spontaneous alopecia.

In the case of this clone: Germline and genes here are mouse. The sequence runs out 4 residues before the end of the CDR3; the remainder is reconstructed from the germline J gene.

The CDR3 extends over 16 amino acids. V lost 3 bases and J lost 0; bases outside the gene matches: 8. Germline V gene lookup returns CDR1 GKSSPN and CDR2 SITVG. RNA extraction and reverse transcription yielded cDNA as sequencing template. Clones were read by immunoSEQ multiplex PCR, and TCRdb kept only the in-frame ones, dropping some. The sample presents around 110,000 clones, none singletons. Sequenced: lesional skin. This sequence originates from a C3H/HeJ mouse with alopecia areata. For the strain, the MHC haplotype given is H2-k. The genes are TRBV31 and TRBJ2-1; 7 bases agree with TRBD2. The CDR3 loop is CAWRPLDWDNYAEQFF. The covered CDR3 bases are TGTGCCTGGAGGCCCCTCGACTGGGATAACTATGCT. Full variable domain (missing parts from reference TRBV31 and TRBJ2-1): AQTIHQWPVAEIKAVGSPLSLGCTIKGKSSPNLYWYWQATGGTLQQLFYSITVGQVESVVQLNLSASRPKDDQFILSTEKLLLSHSGFYLCAWRPLDWDNYAEQFFGPGTRLTVL.